Shown below are 26 T cell receptor beta chains from a single sample sequenced in a study of blood T cell repertoires in COVID-19. Measured with immunoSEQ multiplex PCR; TCRdb has only the in-frame clones, and not every one. The data contain approximately 220,000 clones, under 90% of them singletons. The sequenced sample was PBMCs or T cells enriched from blood (not recorded which). The receptors derive from a woman aged 40 to 50 who had been exposed to COVID-19.

CDR3 nucleotides: TGTGCCAGCAGCGCCCGCCAGGGCTCTGAAGCTTTCTTT. Encoded protein: CASSARQGSEAFF. This sequence joins TRBV9 and TRBJ1-1; tentative D call: TRBD1 (5 bases). V was pared by 3 bases and J by 6 bases, with 12 bases between. This CDR3 is built from 13 residues. CDR1 is SGDLS, CDR2 YYNGEE, per germline. The full variable domain, its missing parts supplied by reference TRBV9 and TRBJ1-1, is DSGVTQTPKHLITATGQRVTLRCSPRSGDLSVYWYQQSLDQGLQFLIQYYNGEERAKGNILERFSAQQFPDLHSELNLSSLELGDSALYFCASSARQGSEAFFGQGTRLTVV.

V and J are TRBV3-1 (or the pseudogene TRBV3-2) and TRBJ1-2; D uncertain. CDR3 size: 12 residues. Trimming left V 4 bases short and J 4 bases short, with 7 bases between. Germline lookup yields CDR1 LGHDT and CDR2 YNNKEL (reference sequence). The CDR3 spells CASSPGSYGYTF. The CDR3 DNA is TGTGCCAGCAGCCCCGGGAGCTATGGCTACACCTTC.

The CDR3 loop reads CASRTPQGLYSNQPQHF. CDR3 coding DNA: TGTGCAAGTCGCACACCCCAGGGACTATATAGCAATCAGCCCCAGCATTTT. This chain links TRBV12-2 with TRBJ1-5. TRBV12-2 is a recognized pseudogene. The CDR3 is 17 amino acids.

The chain recombines TRBV6-1 with TRBJ2-3; TRBD2 aligns across 7 bases. The CDR3 spans 16 residues. V lost 2 bases to trimming and J lost 0 bases; unmatched junction nucleotides: 5. Germline V gene lookup returns CDR1 MNHNS and CDR2 SASEGT. In DNA, the CDR3 is TGTGCCAGCAGTGAAAACCAGCGGGAAAGCACAGATACGCAGTATTTT. Protein product: CASSENQRESTDTQYF.

The chain carries TRBV9 and TRBJ2-7, with 9 nucleotides matching TRBD2. Germline V gene lookup returns CDR1 SGDLS and CDR2 YYNGEE. The CDR3 extends over 15 amino acids. The V segment lost 5 bases and the J segment 1 base; nucleotides outside the gene matches: 7. The CDR3 loop reads CASSRGGGASYEQYF. The CDR3 DNA sequence: TGTGCCAGCAGTCGCGGCGGGGGGGCGTCCTACGAGCAGTACTTC.

This chain joins TRBV5-1 and TRBJ2-5; the D gene is possibly TRBD2 (7 bases). The CDR3 covers 15 residues. V shed 6 bases and J shed 1 base, with 16 bases lying between them. The germline V gene has CDR1 SGHRS and CDR2 YFSETQ. Written as DNA, the CDR3 is TGCGCCAGCACCTTACAGGGAGGGGTCCAAGAGACCCAGTACTTC. Amino acid sequence: CASTLQGGVQETQYF.

The V and J genes are TRBV2 and TRBJ1-2; possible D gene TRBD1, 5 bases. Germline V gene data show CDR1 as SNHLY and CDR2 as FYNNEI. Trimming shortened V by 5 bases and J by 3 bases, and 10 bases separated the two germline ends. The CDR3 loop spans 13 amino acids. This CDR3 reads CASSLDKYYGYTF. CDR3 in DNA: TGTGCCAGCAGTCTGGACAAGTACTATGGCTACACCTTC.

The chain has TRBV7-3 and TRBJ2-7; D possibly corresponds to TRBD2 (6 bases). This CDR3 is 16 amino acids long. Trimming removed 5 bases from V and 0 bases from J, with 17 bases in between. Germline CDR1 reads SGHTA; CDR2 reads FQGTGA. The DNA for the CDR3 is TGTGCCAGCAGCCCTCAAGGTGCGGGGCACTCCTACGAGCAGTACTTC. Its translation is CASSPQGAGHSYEQYF.

The J gene is TRBJ1-1, the V gene TRBV4-2; the D is unclear. Trimming took off 0 bases at V and 0 bases at J, with 8 bases between the two ends. There are 15 residues in the CDR3. The germline CDR1 and CDR2 sequences are LGHNA and YNFKEQ. The CDR3 protein is CASSQDEALNTEAFF. The CDR3 DNA sequence: TGTGCCAGCAGCCAAGATGAGGCTTTGAACACTGAAGCTTTCTTT.

This clone appeared a single time. CDR3 nucleotide sequence: TGCGCCAGCAGCACCCCAGGTACGCAGTATTTT. Protein product: CASSTPGTQYF. The chain combines TRBV5-1 with TRBJ2-3; D unclear. V lost 4 bases and J lost 8, with 8 bases in between. CDR3 size: 11 residues. CDR1 and CDR2 from the germline V gene are SGHRS and YFSETQ.

This sequence joins TRBV12-3 or TRBV12-4 and TRBJ2-5; possibly TRBD1 for D (6 bases). Trimming took off 6 bases at V and 5 bases at J, with 13 bases between the two ends. The CDR3 totals 13 residues. CDR3 region: CASSSTGLETQYF. The DNA for the CDR3 is TGTGCCAGCAGCTCAACAGGGTTGGAGACCCAGTACTTC.

The CDR3 DNA reads as TGTGCCAGCACCGCACCGGGACAGGCGAACACCGGGGAGCTGTTTTTT. Its protein is CASTAPGQANTGELFF. The chain recombines TRBV28 with TRBJ2-2; 8 bases agree with TRBD1. CDR1 is MDHEN, CDR2 SYDVKM, per germline. There are 16 residues in the CDR3. After removal of 7 bases from V and 0 bases from J, the junction contained 7 bases not matched to a gene.

The rearrangement joins TRBV15 to TRBJ1-1; 7 nucleotides agree with TRBD1. Looked up from germline, CDR1 is LNHNV and CDR2 is YYDKDF (reference sequence). The CDR3 spans 15 residues. The V segment lost 3 bases and the J segment 1 base; nucleotides outside the gene matches: 5. CDR3 DNA sequence: TGTGCCACCAGCAGGACAGGGTTAAAGAACACTGAAGCTTTCTTT. Encoded protein: CATSRTGLKNTEAFF.

In regard to this clone: This specimen includes other DNA sequences encoding the same CDR3. The chain combines TRBV27 with TRBJ2-2; 10 bases align to TRBD1. The germline CDR1 and CDR2 sequences are MNHEY and SMNVEV (reference sequence). This CDR3 comprises 14 residues. V lost 6 bases to trimming and J lost 4 bases; unmatched junction nucleotides: 2. Written as DNA, the CDR3 is TGTGCCAGCAGCAGGACAGGGGGCACCGGGGAGCTGTTTTTT. It is translated as CASSRTGGTGELFF.

This clone was counted only a few times. This chain joins TRBV5-1 and TRBJ2-1, with a weak D call TRBD1 (5 bases). Trimming removed 4 bases from V and 3 bases from J, with 17 bases in between. The CDR3 consists of 16 residues. Germline V lookup: CDR1 SGHRS, CDR2 YFSETQ. Written as DNA, the CDR3 is TGCGCCAGCAGCCCCCAGGGTCAAGGACGCTACAATGAGCAGTTCTTC. Translating gives CASSPQGQGRYNEQFF. The full variable domain, completed using reference TRBV5-1 and TRBJ2-1, is KAGVTQTPRYLIKTRGQQVTLSCSPISGHRSVSWYQQTPGQGLQFLFEYFSETQRNKGNFPGRFSGRQFSNSRSEMNVSTLELGDSALYLCASSPQGQGRYNEQFFGPGTRLTVL.

The rearrangement uses TRBV9 and TRBJ1-2; TRBD1 might be the D (5 bases). In germline, CDR1 is SGDLS, CDR2 YYNGEE. The V and J ends lost 1 base and 4 bases respectively, with 14 bases between them. The CDR3 contains 15 residues. The CDR3 coding sequence is TGTGCCAGCAGCGTACCTGGGGGAGGCTCCTATGGCTACACCTTC. Amino acids: CASSVPGGGSYGYTF.

The chain combines TRBV5-1 with TRBJ2-7; a possible D gene is TRBD2 (5 bases). The CDR3 totals 14 residues. The germline V and J ends were trimmed by 4 bases and 5 bases, with 16 bases remaining between them. Per the germline V gene, CDR1 is SGHRS and CDR2 is YFSETQ. The CDR3 sequence: CASSAVRDWDEQYF. CDR3 nucleotide sequence: TGCGCCAGCAGCGCCGTGAGGGATTGGGACGAGCAGTACTTC.

The chain recombines TRBV28 with TRBJ1-1; 9 bases align to TRBD1. Germline V lookup: CDR1 MDHEN, CDR2 SYDVKM. J was trimmed by 10 bases and V by 3 bases; bases with no gene match: 3. The CDR3 extends over 12 amino acids. The CDR3 sequence: CASSLLGQGAFF. The CDR3 DNA sequence: TGTGCCAGCAGTTTGTTGGGACAGGGAGCTTTCTTT.

V and J are TRBV28 and TRBJ2-7; TRBD1 is a possible D gene (6 bases). The CDR3 length is 14 residues. The germline V and J ends were trimmed by 7 bases and 0 bases, with 13 bases remaining between them. Germline loops: CDR1 MDHEN, CDR2 SYDVKM. The CDR3 is CASNGQLISYEQYF. CDR3 sequence (DNA): TGTGCCAGCAATGGACAGTTGATCTCCTACGAGCAGTACTTC.

The chain links TRBV11-2 to TRBJ1-1; TRBD1 agrees at 8 bases. V shed 5 bases, J shed 0 bases, and the junction held 17 bases outside the gene matches. This CDR3 spans 19 amino acids. Germline CDR1 SGHAT, CDR2 FQNNGV. The chain's CDR3 is CASSPPFPGRGPLNTEAFF. The CDR3, as DNA: TGTGCCAGCAGCCCGCCGTTCCCGGGCAGGGGGCCGTTGAACACTGAAGCTTTCTTT.

This clone was seen only a few times. The V gene is TRBV25-1, the J gene TRBJ2-3, with a weak D call TRBD2 (5 bases). The V end lost 5 bases, the J end lost 2 bases, and 17 bases lay between the germline ends. The CDR3 has 16 amino acids. The V gene's germline CDR1 is MGHDK and CDR2 SYGVNS. The CDR3 DNA reads TGTGCCAGCAGTCTTTTCCGGGGTTCTTTCACAGATACGCAGTATTTT. This encodes CASSLFRGSFTDTQYF.

The CDR3, as DNA: TGCAGCGTCGACGGGGGGGAAGGTGGCTACACCTTC. Translating gives CSVDGGEGGYTF. The gene calls are TRBV29-1 and TRBJ1-2; the D gene is possibly TRBD1 (5 bases). Trimming left V 6 bases short and J 7 bases short, with 15 bases between. This CDR3 is 12 amino acids long. CDR1 is SQVTM, CDR2 ANQGSEA, per germline.

The chain links TRBV7-9 to TRBJ1-5; D call uncertain. Trimming shortened V by 1 base and J by 4 bases, and 5 bases separated the two germline ends. CDR3 length equals 13 residues. Germline CDR1 SEHNR, CDR2 FQNEAQ (reference sequence). CDR3 in DNA: TGTGCCAGCAGCTTAGATAAAAATCAGCCCCAGCATTTT. This codes for CASSLDKNQPQHF.

This clone was recorded once. V gene TRBV27 combines with J gene TRBJ2-2; TRBD2 matches 7 bases. CDR1 is MNHEY, CDR2 SMNVEV, per germline (reference sequence). V was pared by 0 bases and J by 7 bases, with 8 bases of the junction left unmatched. The CDR3 runs to 16 residues. The CDR3 protein is CASSLSWRGRGGELFF. CDR3 bases: TGTGCCAGCAGTTTATCGTGGCGGGGGAGAGGCGGGGAGCTGTTTTTT.

V is TRBV28 and J is TRBJ2-3; 11 bases are a match to TRBD2. This CDR3 spans 16 amino acids. V lost 4 bases, J lost 0 bases, and 3 bases stayed unmatched. Germline CDR1 and CDR2: MDHEN and SYDVKM. CDR3 coding DNA: TGTGCCAGCAGTTCGACTAGCGGGGTTAGCACAGATACGCAGTATTTT. This encodes CASSSTSGVSTDTQYF.

The chain combines TRBV11-2 with TRBJ1-1; possible D gene TRBD1, 6 bases. This CDR3 comprises 13 residues. The V gene lost 4 bases and the J gene lost 1 base, with 7 bases spanning the gap. In germline, CDR1 is SGHAT, CDR2 FQNNGV. CDR3: CASSSRGNTEAFF. CDR3 coding DNA: TGTGCCAGCAGCTCCAGGGGGAACACTGAAGCTTTCTTT.